This TCR beta chain comes out of a study of shared clonotypes between healthy human individuals (TCRdb year 2020). With regard to the full study: The cohort comprised two women and three men aged 18 to 49 years. For each donor, CD4 naive and CD4 memory were each given three plates, CD8 naive was given two plates, and CD8 memory was given one plate. The study deeply sequenced blood TCR repertoires of about five healthy adults to estimate repertoire size and the extent of clonotype sharing between individuals. To increase sequencing depth and limit assay-specific biases, TCR repertoire library preparation and sequencing were carried out by different laboratories using diverse techniques. Per donor, leukapheresis produced somewhere between about 0.94 and 10 billion PBMCs. Overall study results and their limits: When four donors were compared, the shared fraction of clonotypes was around 5% for naive CD4, about 4% for naive CD8, more than 2% for memory CD4, and around 0.37% for memory CD8. Higher generation probabilities were observed for clonotypes shared by all four sorted-subset donors than for non-shared clonotypes. Rarefaction of sorted-subset datasets indicated incomplete sequencing despite the large sequencing depth. Based on pairwise subsampling, the degree of clonotype sharing among donors was expected to be affected by sequencing depth. Only blood was sampled, and tissue TCR repertoires likely differ from those in blood. The genetic and exposure-history diversity represented was limited by the small number of donors. Naive subsets generally had larger estimated clonotype richness than memory subsets did.

Using the deep immunoSEQ assay, TCR CDR3 regions were amplified from genomic DNA by multiplex PCR. Extracted genomic DNA from each cell subset was distributed evenly across all wells of several immunoSEQ 96-well plates, and each plate was treated as a replicate. For sorted subsets, around 0.2 ug genomic DNA, equal to some 30,000 T cell genomes, was loaded into each replicate PCR. Purified libraries were quantified with a Qubit 3.0 fluorometer, sized on a Bioanalyzer 2100, and re-quantified with the KAPA Library Quantification kit. A separate single-read 150-cycle Illumina NextSeq 550 flow cell was used to sequence each immunoSEQ 96-well plate. In the original analysis: Because only junctional sequences without quality scores were contained in the immunoSEQ output, filtering matching that applied to full-length reads could not be performed. Sequences were annotated with PyIR, a Python wrapper for IgBLAST v1.9, using IMGT germline references to assign V/J genes and CDR3. Reads were removed for weak V/J assignments (E-value above 1e-6), missing CDR3, stop codons, out-of-frame junctions, or ambiguous translated residues. V3J clonotypes were defined as sequences sharing the same inferred V gene, J gene, and CDR3 amino acid sequence. To compute the percentage overlap between repertoires, the number of shared unique clonotypes was divided by the size of the smaller repertoire. Repertoire richness was assessed with RTK rarefaction, the Chao1 estimator, and Recon v2.1 estimates of unobserved clonotypes. For all TCRbeta clonotypes obtained by the gDNA method from a handful of donors, generation probabilities were computed with OLGA. TCRdb limited this immuneACCESS table to in-frame rearrangements with V and J called. A share of clones is missing; checked studies link under half to unresolved V genes, and the rest is unexplained. V and J calls and clone size come straight from that table; D and trimming were deduced from the DNA. The sample table records 2 million to 2.5 million clones; 93% of these occur just once. In total, the top ten clones hold roughly 0.36% of the sample.

Donors were healthy HIV-negative adults with no recently reported acute infections or vaccinations. Every donor was a Caucasian adult living in Nashville, Tennessee, USA. CD4+ T cells were enriched by magnetic negative selection; naive cells were then positively selected on CD45RA, and the negative fraction formed the memory subset. After blood collection by leukapheresis, PBMCs were isolated using Ficoll-Histopaque density gradient centrifugation and then cryopreserved in the vapor phase of liquid nitrogen. Analytical flow cytometry was used to check the purity and quantity of each magnetically sorted T cell population. Genomic DNA was isolated from each sorted fraction and quantified by UV absorbance on a Nanodrop 2000c. About this clone: This clone's antigen is unknown. Base qualities were left out, and no much larger clone turns up one base away.

V trim: 6 bases; J trim: 2 bases; unmatched bases: 9. Sequences MDHEN (CDR1) and SYDVKM (CDR2) are obtained from the germline V gene. Reading from cysteine to phenylalanine, the CDR3 counts 15 amino acids. Only the CDR3 region is kept as DNA, spanning 45 bases read in frame from base 1. The TCR originated in a man younger than 35 in good health. Some clones in this sample may be carry-over from other donors' samples. Sequencing input: naive CD4+ T cells from PBMCs. The cell subset or site label for this specimen denotes: CD45RA+ positively selected. The sequence links TRBV28 to TRBJ1-1; a stretch of 7 junction bases matches TRBD1. CDR3 sequence: CASSEGGTSNTEAFF. In nucleotide form, the sequence is TGTGCCAGCAGCGAAGGGGGCACATCTAACACTGAAGCTTTCTTT.